The clone carrying this T cell receptor beta chain was seen once. Per germline, CDR1 MDHEN and CDR2 SYDVKM. J gave up 0 bases and V 5 bases, and 7 bases lay outside the gene matches. The CDR3 contains 16 residues. This sample was included in a study of T cells in tuberculosis. Whole-study results and caveats: Some low-affinity tetramer-binding T cells may be absent from this sample.

No alpha-beta pairing information exists for these sequences. Assay: immunoSEQ multiplex PCR; the TCRdb copy retains only in-frame clones and omits some. The sample includes roughly 60,000 clones, approximately 81% of them seen just once. Sorting used thawed, overnight-rested PBMC stained with anti-CD3, a viability dye and GMM-loaded CD1B tetramer. C32 glucose monomycolate from Rhodococcus equi was loaded onto the CD1B tetramers. Before cryopreservation, the sorted PBMC lost their CD14-expressing monocytes. Each donor contributed some 96,000 sorted tetramer-negative cells. The TCR sequence derives from an adult woman with latent tuberculosis. The sample comprised CD1b-GMM tetramer-negative cells sorted from PBMCs. This chain connects TRBV28 to TRBJ2-1, with 7 bases identical to TRBD1. The CDR3 coding sequence is TGTGCCAGCAGTGCTCACTCAGGGGGCTCCTACAATGAGCAGTTCTTC. Its translation: CASSAHSGGSYNEQFF. Full variable domain (missing parts from reference TRBV28 and TRBJ2-1): DVKVTQSSRYLVKRTGEKVFLECVQDMDHENMFWYRQDPGLGLRLIYFSYDVKMKEKGDIPEGYSVSREKKERFSLILESASTNQTSMYLCASSAHSGGSYNEQFFGPGTRLTVL.